This T cell receptor (beta chain) appears in the sequencing data of a study of Ad26.COV2.S vaccination and SARS-CoV-2 variants. The treatment here: around 19 received Ad26.COV2.S at low or high dose, single or two shots; 5 received placebo; per-sample allocation not given. At day 63 after the first vaccine or placebo injection, samples were drawn. Data came from immunoSEQ multiplex PCR; TCRdb stores just in-frame clones and leaves some out. The sample records 300,000 to 400,000 clones, approximately 90% being singletons. Germline V lookup: CDR1 SGHTA, CDR2 FQGTGA. This CDR3 is built from 15 residues. The V and J ends lost 0 bases and 7 bases respectively, with 13 bases between them.

This TCR was sampled from a person aged 18-60 years who received the Ad26.COV2.S COVID-19 vaccine or a placebo. The chain combines TRBV7-3 with TRBJ2-1, with D possibly being TRBD1 (5 bases). This specimen consisted of peripheral blood, obtained in a trial of Ad26.COV2.S vaccine versus placebo. The CDR3 DNA reads as TGTGCCAGCAGCTTAACTAACTTCAAGGGGAATGAGCAGTTCTTC. Amino acids: CASSLTNFKGNEQFF. The full variable domain, rest sourced from reference TRBV7-3 and TRBJ2-1, is GAGVSQTPSNKVTEKGKYVELRCDPISGHTALYWYRQSLGQGPEFLIYFQGTGAADDSGLPNDRFFAVRPEGSVSTLKIQRTERGDSAVYLCASSLTNFKGNEQFFGPGTRLTVL.